Following are 3 T cell receptor beta chains from one sample sequenced in a study of blood T cell repertoires in COVID-19. Sequencing used immunoSEQ multiplex PCR; TCRdb keeps in-frame clones, though not all of them. There are about 130,000 clones in the sample; roughly nine tenths occur only once, and 4% to 5% lies in the top ten. The sample was peripheral blood. All receptors derive from a man between 60 and 70 years old with COVID-19, enrolled during active disease.

The chain links TRBV24-1 to TRBJ1-2; D is uncertain. The CDR3 consists of 13 residues. V was clipped by 5 bases and J by 4 bases, with 10 bases between them. The germline V gene has CDR1 KGHDR and CDR2 SFDVKD. CDR3 amino acids: CATSVETGYGYTF. The DNA of the CDR3 is TGTGCCACCAGTGTAGAAACGGGCTATGGCTACACCTTC.

V and J are TRBV7-9 and TRBJ2-1; the D gene is possibly TRBD2 (6 bases). This CDR3 region has 15 residues. CDR1 is SEHNR and CDR2 is FQNEAQ in the germline V gene (reference sequence). V lost 0 bases and J lost 3, with 9 bases in between. CDR3 loop: CASSLAGLLYNEQFF. The CDR3 bases are TGTGCCAGCAGCTTAGCAGGACTACTCTACAATGAGCAGTTCTTC.

This clone has just one count. This rearrangement joins TRBV7-9 to TRBJ2-3; D not resolved. This CDR3 comprises 14 residues. The germline V gene has CDR1 SEHNR and CDR2 FQNEAQ (reference sequence). V lost 1 base to trimming and J lost 6 bases, with 11 bases between them. The CDR3 DNA follows: TGTGCCAGCAGCTTAGGCCCCCCCAGGGATACGCAGTATTTT. Amino acid sequence: CASSLGPPRDTQYF.